The 26 T cell receptor beta chains reported below all come from one sample, sequenced in a study of blood T cell repertoires in COVID-19. Assay used: immunoSEQ multiplex PCR; TCRdb lists only in-frame clones, some missing. The table includes about 73,000 clones, about four fifths detected once. Material for sequencing was peripheral blood. The receptors were gathered from an older woman with acute or convalescent COVID-19.

The chain links TRBV12-3 or TRBV12-4 to TRBJ1-5; D not certain. The CDR3 has 13 amino acids. Trimming took off 3 bases at V and 5 bases at J, with 8 bases between the two ends. CDR3 coding DNA: TGTGCCAGCAGTTTTAAATCGTATCAGCCCCAGCATTTT. It specifies CASSFKSYQPQHF.

V gene TRBV3-1 (or the pseudogene TRBV3-2) combines with J gene TRBJ2-7; 8 positions agree with TRBD2. Germline values: CDR1 LGHDT, CDR2 YNNKEL (reference sequence). The CDR3 length is 15 residues. The V segment lost 3 bases and the J segment 4 bases; nucleotides outside the gene matches: 8. The CDR3 DNA reads as TGTGCCAGCAGCCAGTTAAGCGGGAGAGGGTACGAGCAGTACTTC. Amino acid sequence: CASSQLSGRGYEQYF.

This sequence joins TRBV6-1 and TRBJ2-5; TRBD2 might be the D (6 bases). The CDR3 runs to 15 residues. CDR1 is MNHNS, CDR2 SASEGT, per germline. V was cut by 1 base and J by 5 bases, with 14 bases left in between. The CDR3 sequence is CASSEVGGLGETQYF. The DNA for the CDR3 is TGTGCCAGCAGTGAAGTGGGGGGTCTCGGGGAGACCCAGTACTTC.

V usage is TRBV6-5 and J usage is TRBJ2-2; the D gene is possibly TRBD1 (5 bases). Trimming took 6 bases from V and 8 from J, leaving 13 bases between them. The length of the CDR3 is 13 residues. CDR1 is MNHEY, CDR2 SVGAGI, per germline. The CDR3 here is CASRPTGLGELFF. As DNA, the CDR3 is TGTGCCAGCAGGCCCACAGGCCTAGGGGAGCTGTTTTTT.

The rearrangement joins TRBV5-1 to TRBJ2-1; 10 bases map to TRBD2. V dropped 3 bases and J dropped 7; count of bases not matched to a gene: 10. Germline CDR1 SGHRS, CDR2 YFSETQ. CDR3 length equals 16 residues. CDR3 amino acids: CASSSASGSLLNEQFF. The CDR3 DNA reads TGCGCCAGCAGCTCGGCTAGCGGGAGTCTATTGAATGAGCAGTTCTTC.

The chain combines TRBV11-2 with TRBJ1-5, with D possibly TRBD1 on 6 matching bases. V was shortened by 6 bases and J by 0 bases, with 9 bases between the two germline ends. This CDR3 has 14 amino acids. Germline loops: CDR1 SGHAT, CDR2 FQNNGV. Here the CDR3 reads CASSWTDSNQPQHF. Here the CDR3 DNA reads TGTGCCAGCAGTTGGACAGATAGCAATCAGCCCCAGCATTTT.

The gene calls are TRBV5-1 and TRBJ1-2, with TRBD1 as a possible D gene (5 bases). V lost 0 bases to trimming and J lost 3 bases, with 12 bases between them. The germline CDR1 and CDR2 sequences are SGHRS and YFSETQ. The CDR3 is 15 residues long. The CDR3 reads CASSLAVGGYYGYTF. Written as DNA, the CDR3 is TGCGCCAGCAGCTTGGCCGTGGGGGGGTACTATGGCTACACCTTC. Drawing the rest from reference TRBV5-1 and TRBJ1-2, the complete variable domain is KAGVTQTPRYLIKTRGQQVTLSCSPISGHRSVSWYQQTPGQGLQFLFEYFSETQRNKGNFPGRFSGRQFSNSRSEMNVSTLELGDSALYLCASSLAVGGYYGYTFGSGTRLTVV.

The chain joins TRBV30 to TRBJ2-1, with TRBD1 matching 9 bases. Germline values: CDR1 GTSNPN, CDR2 SVGIG (reference sequence). V trimming: 5 bases; J trimming: 4 bases; junction bases outside the gene matches: 12. The CDR3 spans 16 residues. The CDR3 protein is CAWERLGTGLYNEQFF. CDR3 in DNA: TGTGCCTGGGAAAGACTGGGGACAGGGTTATACAATGAGCAGTTCTTC.

The chain is built from TRBV7-2 and TRBJ2-3; no firm D call. The CDR3 loop spans 15 amino acids. CDR1 SGHTA and CDR2 FQGNSA come from the germline V gene. V was trimmed by 5 bases and J by 2 bases, leaving 14 bases between them. CDR3 DNA: TGTGCCAGCAGCAGTGAGACAACCATCACAGATACGCAGTATTTT. This translates into CASSSETTITDTQYF. The whole variable domain, remainder taken from reference TRBV7-2 and TRBJ2-3, is GAGVSQSPSNKVTEKGKDVELRCDPISGHTALYWYRQSLGQGLEFLIYFQGNSAPDKSGLPSDRFSAERTGGSVSTLTIQRTQQEDSAVYLCASSSETTITDTQYFGPGTRLTVL.

The V call is TRBV28, the J call TRBJ1-2, with D unclear. Germline CDR1 is MDHEN and CDR2 is SYDVKM. Deletions cut 6 bases from V and 8 bases from J, with 22 bases between. The CDR3 covers 15 residues. The CDR3 coding sequence is TGTGCCAGCAGGGAGACCCAAGGTGTAGGAAGGGGCTACACCTTC. Translated, it gives CASRETQGVGRGYTF.

The CDR3 sequence: CASSNFGRNTIYF. The CDR3 nucleotides are TGTGCCAGCTCCAATTTTGGCAGAAACACCATATATTTT. V gene TRBV18 combines with J gene TRBJ1-3; D ambiguous. CDR3 size: 13 residues. The V end lost 6 bases, the J end lost 5 bases, and 11 bases lay between the germline ends. The germline V gene encodes CDR1 KGHSH and CDR2 LQKENI.

The chain recombines TRBV5-1 with TRBJ1-5; D is perhaps TRBD1 (5 bases). This CDR3 has 14 amino acids. Trimming cost V 0 bases and J 5 bases, with 9 bases left between them. CDR1 is SGHRS, CDR2 YFSETQ, per germline. CDR3 residues: CASSLGVGDQPQHF. The CDR3 bases are TGCGCCAGCAGCTTGGGGGTAGGGGATCAGCCCCAGCATTTT.

Here the CDR3 reads CASSLAGGHHSGANVLTF. CDR3 DNA sequence: TGTGCCAGCAGCTTGGCTGGGGGCCACCACTCTGGGGCCAACGTCCTGACTTTC. This chain links TRBV5-4 with TRBJ2-6; D possibly corresponds to TRBD1 (6 bases). Trimming removed 0 bases from V and 0 bases from J, with 13 bases in between. The CDR3 runs to 18 residues. Germline V lookup: CDR1 SGHNT, CDR2 YYREEE (reference sequence).

This clone was recorded a few times. The CDR3 protein is CASRQRELDTQYF. CDR3 bases: TGTGCCAGCAGGCAGCGGGAATTAGATACGCAGTATTTT. The chain employs TRBV6-5 and TRBJ2-3; 7 bases match TRBD2. CDR1 is MNHEY, CDR2 SVGAGI, per germline. V dropped 6 bases and J dropped 5; count of bases not matched to a gene: 5. CDR3 length: 13 residues.

The chain has TRBV6-6 and TRBJ1-3, with D possibly matching TRBD1 (5 bases). CDR1 and CDR2 (germline): MNHNY, SVGAGI (reference sequence). This CDR3 is 15 amino acids long. Between the trimmed V and J ends, which lost 0 bases and 3 bases, there was a span of 9 bases. CDR3 loop: CASSYSTGGGNTIYF. CDR3 sequence (DNA): TGTGCCAGCAGTTACTCAACAGGCGGTGGAAACACCATATATTTT.

This chain connects TRBV28 to TRBJ1-5; D remains unclear. Trimming removed 2 bases at V and 3 bases at J, with 11 bases between. Per germline, CDR1 MDHEN and CDR2 SYDVKM. The CDR3 sequence is 15 residues long. The CDR3 loop is CASSLGGSFNQPQHF. The DNA of the CDR3 is TGTGCCAGCAGTTTAGGAGGTTCCTTCAATCAGCCCCAGCATTTT.

There are a few counts of this clone. The chain has TRBV5-6 and TRBJ2-3; the match to TRBD2 covers 16 bases. The CDR3 totals 18 residues. The germline CDR1 and CDR2 sequences are SGHDT and YYEEEE. With V trimmed by 3 bases and J by 1 base, 5 bases remained unmatched. CDR3 sequence: CASSWGLAGGPGTDTQYF. The DNA of the CDR3 is TGTGCCAGCAGCTGGGGACTAGCGGGAGGGCCGGGCACAGATACGCAGTATTTT.

This clone was found once. The genes are TRBV5-1 and TRBJ2-7; possible D gene TRBD1, 5 bases. The germline gives CDR1 SGHRS, CDR2 YFSETQ. The length of the CDR3 is 13 residues. With 4 bases removed from V and 3 bases from J, the gap between germline ends came to 11 bases. Here the CDR3 reads CASSLGQNYEQYF. As DNA, the CDR3 is TGCGCCAGCAGCCTCGGACAAAACTACGAGCAGTACTTC.

This clone was observed a handful of times. The V call is TRBV6-2 or TRBV6-3, the J call TRBJ2-7, with D perhaps matching TRBD2 (5 bases). Trimming stripped 6 bases from V and 2 bases from J, with 17 bases between. Germline CDR1 reads MNHEY; CDR2 reads SVGEGT. The CDR3 has 15 residues. CDR3 bases: TGTGCCAGCAGCCTACTGGGAGCGGAAACCTACGAGCAGTACTTC. It encodes CASSLLGAETYEQYF.

J is TRBJ2-2 and V is TRBV11-2; TRBD1 aligns across 7 bases. V trimming: 2 bases; J trimming: 3 bases; junction bases outside the gene matches: 6. The CDR3 has 16 residues. Looked up from germline, CDR1 is SGHAT and CDR2 is FQNNGV. CDR3 loop: CASSLSATGYTGELFF. CDR3 nucleotides: TGTGCCAGCAGCTTAAGTGCGACAGGGTACACCGGGGAGCTGTTTTTT.

This clone came up a few times. This chain connects TRBV19 to TRBJ2-2; the match to TRBD2 covers 8 bases. The CDR3 consists of 16 residues. J lost 0 bases, V lost 5 bases, and 5 bases had no gene match. Looked up from germline, CDR1 is LNHDA and CDR2 is SQIVND (reference sequence). CDR3 in DNA: TGTGCCAGTAGTCGACTAGCGTACGCGAACACCGGGGAGCTGTTTTTT. Residues: CASSRLAYANTGELFF.

The DNA of the CDR3 is TGTGCCAGCAGCCTGACCCCACGCGGCGGCGGGAGGATGGCTGGGGCCAACGTCCTGACTTTC. Its protein is CASSLTPRGGGRMAGANVLTF. The gene calls are TRBV14 and TRBJ2-6; 8 bases agree with TRBD2. The CDR3 is 21 residues long. The J segment lost 2 bases and the V segment lost 4 bases, leaving 19 bases of the junction unmatched. CDR1 SGHDN and CDR2 FVKESK come from the germline V gene.

This chain links TRBV7-3 with TRBJ2-1; TRBD2 matches 8 bases. This CDR3 contains 15 residues. J gave up 7 bases and V 1 base, and 6 bases lay outside the gene matches. Germline loops: CDR1 SGHTA, CDR2 FQGTGA. This CDR3 reads CASSLILAGRNEQFF. The CDR3 nucleotides read TGTGCCAGCAGCTTAATTCTAGCGGGCCGAAATGAGCAGTTCTTC. Combining the CDR3 with reference TRBV7-3 and TRBJ2-1 gives the whole variable domain GAGVSQTPSNKVTEKGKYVELRCDPISGHTALYWYRQSLGQGPEFLIYFQGTGAADDSGLPNDRFFAVRPEGSVSTLKIQRTERGDSAVYLCASSLILAGRNEQFFGPGTRLTVL.

This clone was seen a handful of times. The chain uses TRBV7-2 and TRBJ2-7; 11 bases agree with TRBD2. The germline gives CDR1 SGHTA, CDR2 FQGNSA. After removal of 2 bases from V and 7 bases from J, the junction contained 13 bases not matched to a gene. CDR3 length equals 17 residues. This CDR3 reads CASSLRVRTSGSREQYF. The CDR3 DNA reads TGTGCCAGCAGCTTAAGGGTCCGGACTAGCGGGTCGAGGGAGCAGTACTTC.

V usage is TRBV30 and J usage is TRBJ2-3; a possible D gene is TRBD2 (6 bases). V lost 4 bases, J lost 4 bases, and 12 bases lay in between. Germline CDR1 GTSNPN, CDR2 SVGIG (reference sequence). This CDR3 contains 13 residues. The CDR3 here is CAWNRRGADTQYF. The CDR3 DNA reads TGTGCCTGGAATCGGAGGGGCGCAGATACGCAGTATTTT.

This clone was found once. The chain is built from TRBV5-1 and TRBJ1-4, with a possible D match to TRBD1 (6 bases). CDR1 SGHRS and CDR2 YFSETQ come from the germline V gene. V was clipped by 4 bases and J by 3 bases, with 13 bases between them. The CDR3 totals 15 residues. The CDR3 DNA reads TGCGCCAGCAGCACGCAGGGGTCCCCTAATGAAAAACTGTTTTTT. Translation: CASSTQGSPNEKLFF.